Shown below are 22 T cell receptor beta chains from a single sample sequenced in a study of OX40 agonist ivuxolimab in advanced cancers. Library prep was done by the immunoSEQ multiplex PCR assay. Here the immuneACCESS table is served through TCRdb, limited to in-frame sequences with V and J called. Missing clones are a known gap in these copies; in checked studies unresolved V genes cover under half, and the rest lacks a known reason. The sample table records some 70,000 clones; 88% of these occur just once. The ten biggest clones cover more than 0.85% of the sample. The input for sequencing was CD4+ or CD8+ T cells sorted from blood, taken in a trial of the OX40 agonist ivuxolimab. The receptors stem from an adult with an advanced solid tumor such as melanoma, head and neck, liver or kidney cancer.

Worth noting for this clone: At the DNA level, this CDR3 is encoded by other sequences in the same sample as well. This chain uses TRBV10-3 with TRBJ2-3; 8 nucleotides agree with TRBD2. The germline V gene encodes CDR1 ENHRY and CDR2 SYGVKD. V trimming: 2 bases; J trimming: 1 base; junction bases outside the gene matches: 2. The CDR3 runs 15 residues. As DNA, the CDR3 is TGTGCCATCAGTGAGGGACTAGCCGGCACAGATACGCAGTATTTT. It translates to CAISEGLAGTDTQYF.

V gene TRBV7-2 combines with J gene TRBJ2-7; 8 positions agree with TRBD1. The CDR3 runs to 15 residues. Germline V gene sequence: CDR1 SGHTA, CDR2 FQGNSA. V lost 3 bases to trimming and J lost 3 bases; unmatched junction nucleotides: 7. The CDR3 sequence is CASSFKQGGGYEQYF. CDR3 coding DNA: TGTGCCAGCAGCTTCAAACAGGGGGGAGGCTACGAGCAGTACTTC.

Details on this clone: Other DNA sequences in this sample translate to the same CDR3. The chain uses TRBV5-1 and TRBJ1-1; D gene uncertain. CDR3 length: 14 amino acids. From germline, CDR1 is SGHRS and CDR2 YFSETQ. Deletions cut 0 bases from V and 2 bases from J, with 8 bases between. The CDR3 bases are TGCGCCAGCAGCTTGGACAGCTCAAACACTGAAGCTTTCTTT. Its protein is CASSLDSSNTEAFF.

The chain combines TRBV7-9 with TRBJ1-1; tentatively, D is TRBD1 (5 bases). Trimming took off 2 bases at V and 4 bases at J, with 11 bases between the two ends. The CDR3 is 14 amino acids. Germline V gene lookup returns CDR1 SEHNR and CDR2 FQNEAQ (reference sequence). The CDR3, as DNA: TGTGCCAGCAGCTTATCATCAGGGATCACTGAAGCTTTCTTT. Translating gives CASSLSSGITEAFF.

This chain links TRBV21-1 with TRBJ1-5; TRBD1 reflects the table's D call only, with no check against the DNA. TRBV21-1 is termed a pseudogene. The CDR3 is 16 amino acids. The CDR3 DNA is TGTGCCAGCGGAAAAGATCCTGACAGGGTGGGAGAGCCCCAGCATTTT. Translating gives CASGKDPDRVGEPQHF.

This sequence joins TRBV6-1 and TRBJ2-3; unclear D gene. CDR1 is MNHNS, CDR2 SASEGT, per germline. The CDR3 consists of 16 residues. V dropped 2 bases and J dropped 4 bases, with 16 bases sitting between them. The CDR3 bases are TGTGCCAGCAGTGAATACGGCAAGGGAAGAGCAGATACGCAGTATTTT. This translates into CASSEYGKGRADTQYF.

This clone turned up a few times. The chain recombines TRBV19 with TRBJ1-2; no clear D. Looked up from germline, CDR1 is LNHDA and CDR2 is SQIVND (reference sequence). The CDR3 runs 14 residues. The germline V and J ends were trimmed by 4 bases and 3 bases, with 12 bases remaining between them. The CDR3 DNA follows: TGTGCCAGTAGTAGTGGACTCTATGACTATGGCTACACCTTC. It is translated as CASSSGLYDYGYTF.

Concerning this clone itself: Distinct nucleotide sequences in the sample also encode this CDR3. The gene calls are TRBV18 and TRBJ1-1; the D is unclear. CDR3 size: 13 residues. Per germline, CDR1 KGHSH and CDR2 LQKENI. The germline V and J ends were trimmed by 2 bases and 1 base, with 5 bases remaining between them. CDR3: CASSPTENTEAFF. CDR3 DNA sequence: TGTGCCAGCTCACCAACGGAGAACACTGAAGCTTTCTTT.

V usage is TRBV5-6 and J usage is TRBJ2-5; D is possibly TRBD1 or TRBD2 (5 bases each). Germline CDR1 and CDR2: SGHDT and YYEEEE. V was cut by 5 bases and J by 5 bases, with 19 bases left in between. The CDR3 covers 15 residues. The CDR3 sequence: CASSTLRGGFETQYF. CDR3 bases: TGTGCCAGCAGTACACTCCGGGGCGGGTTTGAGACCCAGTACTTC. Full variable domain (outside the CDR3, taken from reference TRBV5-6 and TRBJ2-5): DAGVTQSPTHLIKTRGQQVTLRCSPKSGHDTVSWYQQALGQGPQFIFQYYEEEERQRGNFPDRFSGHQFPNYSSELNVNALLLGDSALYLCASSTLRGGFETQYFGPGTRLLVL.

This chain joins TRBV21-1 and TRBJ2-5; TRBD1, the table's D call, was not compared with the DNA. TRBV21-1 is recorded as a pseudogene. This CDR3 is built from 16 residues. CDR3 sequence: CASSKVAGTCKETQYF. The CDR3 bases are TGTGCCAGCAGCAAAGTGGCCGGGACATGTAAAGAGACCCAGTACTTC.

The chain joins TRBV10-2 to TRBJ1-2, with 7 bases fitting TRBD1. V was pared by 5 bases and J by 8 bases, with 8 bases of the junction left unmatched. Looked up from germline, CDR1 is WSHSY and CDR2 is SAAADI. The CDR3 sequence is 13 residues long. The CDR3 sequence is CASSRDSSYGYTF. The CDR3 DNA follows: TGCGCCAGCAGTCGGGACAGTTCTTACGGCTACACCTTC.

The V and J genes are TRBV27 and TRBJ2-7; 12 nucleotides align to TRBD1. CDR3 length equals 17 residues. Trimming removed 4 bases from V and 3 bases from J; junction bases left unmatched: 10. From germline, CDR1 is MNHEY and CDR2 SMNVEV (reference sequence). The CDR3 DNA is TGTGCCAGCAGTTCCTCGGGGACAGGGGGCAATTTCTACGAGCAGTACTTC. Amino acid sequence: CASSSSGTGGNFYEQYF.

This clone came up once. The rearrangement uses TRBV19 and TRBJ1-2; D is possibly TRBD1 (5 bases). CDR3 length: 12 residues. Trimming left V 5 bases short and J 7 bases short, with 11 bases between. Germline loops: CDR1 LNHDA, CDR2 SQIVND (reference sequence). CDR3 sequence (DNA): TGTGCCAGTAGTTTCTGGGACGGTGGCTACACCTTC. It yields the protein CASSFWDGGYTF.

This clone occurred once. The rearrangement joins TRBV27 to TRBJ1-1; possible D gene TRBD1, 5 bases. The CDR3 contains 16 residues. Germline V gives CDR1 MNHEY, CDR2 SMNVEV (reference sequence). Trimming shortened V by 0 bases and J by 1 base, and 12 bases separated the two germline ends. CDR3 loop: CASSLSWSRGNTEAFF. The DNA for the CDR3 is TGTGCCAGCAGTTTATCGTGGTCAAGGGGGAACACTGAAGCTTTCTTT.

The chain joins TRBV10-2 to TRBJ2-7, with D unresolved. This CDR3 is built from 14 residues. Germline CDR1 reads WSHSY; CDR2 reads SAAADI. Trimming removed 2 bases from V and 4 bases from J, with 12 bases in between. As DNA, the CDR3 is TGCGCCAGCAGTGAGCTTGGGTCCAGGTACGAGCAGTACTTC. The encoded protein is CASSELGSRYEQYF.

The J gene is TRBJ2-3, the V gene TRBV4-2; 9 bases fit TRBD2. V lost 0 bases and J lost 4; bases outside the gene matches: 11. The CDR3 length is 18 residues. Germline assignment: CDR1 LGHNA and CDR2 YNFKEQ. CDR3 coding DNA: TGTGCCAGCAGCCAAGAGGGCCCTAGCGGGACCTCGGCAGATACGCAGTATTTT. It translates to CASSQEGPSGTSADTQYF.

This chain connects TRBV28 to TRBJ2-1, with D perhaps matching TRBD1 (6 bases). Germline CDR1 MDHEN, CDR2 SYDVKM. V was clipped by 7 bases and J by 6 bases, with 10 bases between them. The CDR3 contains 12 residues. CDR3 DNA sequence: TGTGCCAGCACTAGGACAGTCAATGAGCAGTTCTTC. Its translation is CASTRTVNEQFF.

This chain links TRBV5-4 with TRBJ2-7; TRBD2 might be the D (5 bases). V shed 0 bases and J shed 5 bases, with 9 bases lying between them. Germline V gene lookup returns CDR1 SGHNT and CDR2 YYREEE (reference sequence). This CDR3 has 13 residues. DNA of the CDR3: TGTGCCAGCAGCTTGGCGGGGATCGACGAGCAGTACTTC. It is translated as CASSLAGIDEQYF.

The chain carries TRBV18 and TRBJ2-3; 11 bases line up with TRBD2. After removal of 3 bases from V and 4 bases from J, the junction contained 3 bases not matched to a gene. There are 15 residues in the CDR3. The germline V gene encodes CDR1 KGHSH and CDR2 LQKENI. The CDR3 DNA reads as TGTGCCAGCTCACCCTTAGCGGGGGGGGCAGATACGCAGTATTTT. Its protein product is CASSPLAGGADTQYF.

The V and J genes are TRBV5-4 and TRBJ2-2; 7 bases are shared with TRBD1. This CDR3 comprises 15 residues. V lost 2 bases to trimming and J lost 6 bases; unmatched junction nucleotides: 7. Germline CDR1 SGHNT, CDR2 YYREEE (reference sequence). CDR3 DNA: TGTGCCAGCAGCTTCTGGGCAGGGGGTTCCGGGGAGCTGTTTTTT. Translation: CASSFWAGGSGELFF.

The rearrangement links TRBV7-2 to TRBJ2-1; 10 bases are shared with TRBD2. CDR1 and CDR2 (germline): SGHTA, FQGNSA. Germline trimming cut 5 bases from V and 2 bases from J; bases unmatched to any gene: 6. This CDR3 contains 16 residues. The chain's CDR3 is CASSPRSGGAYNEQFF. CDR3 sequence (DNA): TGTGCCAGCAGCCCGCGAAGCGGGGGGGCCTACAATGAGCAGTTCTTC.

The chain combines TRBV4-2 with TRBJ2-5; no firm D call. V was shortened by 6 bases and J by 7 bases, with 12 bases between the two germline ends. Germline CDR1 LGHNA, CDR2 YNFKEQ. CDR3 size: 12 residues. The CDR3 loop reads CASSSRAGTQYF. The CDR3 nucleotides are TGTGCCAGCAGTAGTCGCGCAGGGACCCAGTACTTC.